The clone carrying this T cell receptor (beta chain) showed up many times. As yet, its antigen is unknown. Unsorted libraries were prepared from 2 million PBMCs held at -80 C. These data are taken from a study of neurological immune-mediated disorders. Study-wide findings and caveats: In HTLV-1-associated myelopathy, TCR clonal expansion was greatest, and in multiple sclerosis it was least, below healthy controls. Any association between clinical or MRI features and the multiple sclerosis repertoire cluster was absent.

CDR3 length: 16 amino acids. Losses at the gene ends were 5 bases for V and 5 bases for J; bases not matched to a gene: 8. The germline CDR1 and CDR2 sequences are KGHDR and SFDVKD. The cDNA was produced through 5'RACE with 10-nucleotide random UMIs. TCRdb recomputed calls from the 5' RACE reads with MiXCR, one row per CDR3 protein. This sample yields about 33,000 distinct CDR3 sequences, of which less than 1.6% are seen a single time; about a tenth belongs to the top ten. The sequenced material came from PBMCs. The receptor comes from a woman aged 25 to 45 with multiple sclerosis. The chain joins TRBV24-1 to TRBJ2-3; 11 bases match TRBD2. The CDR3 DNA reads TGTGCCACCAGTGCTGCTAGCGGGGGGCAGGGAGATACGCAGTATTTT. It encodes CATSAASGGQGDTQYF.